Listed here are 13 T cell receptor beta chains from one sample, sequenced in a study of HIV-infected children after antiretroviral therapy interruption. Noted treatment: PENTA 11 planned treatment interruption arm or continuous ART arm. RNA-based 3' RACE libraries used unique molecular identifiers. TCRdb reanalysed the 3' RACE reads using MiXCR and keeps one entry per CDR3 protein. The sample has around 15,000 distinct CDR3 sequences; about 3.7% are singletons. Sequenced material: CD45RA+ CD4+ T cells from PBMCs, taken from a donor given antiretroviral therapy, either interrupted or continuous. Regarding subset: naive CD4+ CD45RA+ CD45RO- T cells. The receptors come from a child aged 2 to 17 with HIV.

Many counts were recorded for this clonotype. The chain's CDR3 is CAWSRSSGTETQYF. The CDR3 DNA sequence: TGTGCCTGGAGTAGGAGTAGCGGGACTGAGACCCAGTACTTC. V usage is TRBV30 and J usage is TRBJ2-5; 8 bases fit TRBD2. Trimming at V came to 2 bases and at J to 5 bases, leaving 7 bases not matched to a gene. The length of the CDR3 is 14 residues. Germline V lookup: CDR1 GTSNPN, CDR2 SVGIG (reference sequence).

This clonotype appeared many times. The rearrangement uses TRBV7-9 and TRBJ1-2; D is undetermined. Per germline, CDR1 SEHNR and CDR2 FQNEAQ (reference sequence). This CDR3 is built from 15 residues. V was pared by 1 base and J by 3 bases, with 12 bases between. The DNA for the CDR3 is TGTGCCAGCAGCTTAGGTGTGCGGGATTACTATGGCTACACCTTC. Its protein is CASSLGVRDYYGYTF.

This clonotype was seen at least ten times. This chain links TRBV5-1 with TRBJ2-4; the D is unclear. V shed 2 bases and J shed 3 bases, with 9 bases lying between them. Germline CDR1 and CDR2: SGHRS and YFSETQ. The CDR3 loop spans 14 amino acids. The CDR3 DNA follows: TGCGCCAGCAGCTTTGGGGATCACAAAAACATTCAGTACTTC. It translates to CASSFGDHKNIQYF. Variable domain in full (rest from reference TRBV5-1 and TRBJ2-4): KAGVTQTPRYLIKTRGQQVTLSCSPISGHRSVSWYQQTPGQGLQFLFEYFSETQRNKGNFPGRFSGRQFSNSRSEMNVSTLELGDSALYLCASSFGDHKNIQYFGAGTRLSVL.

In its sample, this clonotype was seen many times. CDR3 DNA sequence: TGTGCCGACAACCCCCGGGATAACACTGAAGCTTTCTTT. Translated: CADNPRDNTEAFF. This rearrangement joins TRBV2 to TRBJ1-1; no reliable D call. There are 13 residues in the CDR3. Between the trimmed V and J ends, which lost 11 bases and 2 bases, there was a span of 15 bases. Per germline, CDR1 SNHLY and CDR2 FYNNEI.

This clonotype was seen at least ten times. V gene TRBV29-1 combines with J gene TRBJ1-3; D perhaps matches TRBD1 (5 bases). The V gene lost 1 base and the J gene lost 0 bases, with 10 bases spanning the gap. CDR3 length equals 15 residues. From germline, CDR1 is SQVTM and CDR2 ANQGSEA. This chain's CDR3 is CSVEGRGTSGNTIYF. DNA of the CDR3: TGCAGCGTTGAAGGACGAGGGACCTCTGGAAACACCATATATTTT. Variable domain in full (rest from reference TRBV29-1 and TRBJ1-3): SAVISQKPSRDICQRGTSLTIQCQVDSQVTMMFWYRQQPGQSLTLIATANQGSEATYESGFVIDKFPISRPNLTFSTLTVSNMSPEDSSIYLCSVEGRGTSGNTIYFGEGSWLTVV.

This clonotype showed up many times. J is TRBJ2-1 and V is TRBV5-1; D is ambiguous. This CDR3 contains 15 residues. With 0 bases removed from V and 8 bases from J, the gap between germline ends came to 15 bases. Germline V gene data show CDR1 as SGHRS and CDR2 as YFSETQ. CDR3 sequence (DNA): TGCGCCAGCAGCTTGGCGGGCCCTGGCAACCATGAGCAGTTCTTC. Translated: CASSLAGPGNHEQFF.

This clonotype was counted at least ten times. The chain is built from TRBV18 and TRBJ1-4; D uncertain. Germline CDR1 is KGHSH and CDR2 is LQKENI. The CDR3 runs 13 residues. The V end was cut by 2 bases, the J end by 8 bases, with 9 bases between. In DNA form, the CDR3 reads TGTGCCAGCTCACCAAGCGCGGGCGAAAAACTGTTTTTT. Translation: CASSPSAGEKLFF. The full variable domain, in which reference TRBV18 and TRBJ1-4 provide the parts outside the CDR3, is NAGVMQNPRHLVRRRGQEARLRCSPMKGHSHVYWYRQLPEEGLKFMVYLQKENIIDESGMPKERFSAEFPKEGPSILRIQQVVRGDSAAYFCASSPSAGEKLFFGSGTQLSVL.

This clonotype was counted at least ten times. The V and J genes are TRBV2 and TRBJ2-1; no definite D call. The CDR3 extends over 13 amino acids. Trimming took off 0 bases at V and 6 bases at J, with 6 bases between the two ends. Per the germline V gene, CDR1 is SNHLY and CDR2 is FYNNEI. The CDR3 DNA reads TGTGCCAGCAGTGAAGCGCTTTCCAATGAGCAGTTCTTC. Translated, it gives CASSEALSNEQFF.

This clonotype was seen at least ten times. CDR3 sequence reads: CASSAGTPTYEQYF. CDR3 DNA: TGTGCCAGCAGTGCCGGGACTCCGACCTACGAGCAGTACTTC. The rearrangement uses TRBV2 and TRBJ2-7, with a possible D match to TRBD2 (6 bases). Trimming took off 4 bases at V and 2 bases at J, with 12 bases between the two ends. The V gene's germline CDR1 is SNHLY and CDR2 FYNNEI. This CDR3 spans 14 amino acids.

This clonotype was counted many times. CDR3 nucleotide sequence: TGCAGTGCTAGCCTGGGAGGCGGGAGCAATCAGCCCCAGCATTTT. As protein: CSASLGGGSNQPQHF. The chain links TRBV20-1 to TRBJ1-5, with D unclear. The CDR3 sequence is 15 residues long. V lost 3 bases, J lost 1 base, and 13 bases lay in between. CDR1 DFQATT and CDR2 SNEGSKA come from the germline V gene (reference sequence).

At least ten counts were recorded for this clonotype. The gene calls are TRBV5-6 and TRBJ1-1; no firm D call. CDR3 length equals 15 residues. The ends were cut back, 2 bases at V and 1 base at J, with 12 bases in the middle. CDR1 is SGHDT, CDR2 YYEEEE, per germline. The CDR3, as DNA: TGTGCCAGCAGCTTCAACGGCTGGGAGAACACTGAAGCTTTCTTT. It yields the protein CASSFNGWENTEAFF.

This clonotype was counted many times. The rearrangement uses TRBV3-1 and TRBJ2-1, with D tentatively TRBD2 (6 bases). Trimming took off 1 base at V and 7 bases at J, with 14 bases between the two ends. The CDR3 consists of 15 residues. The germline V gene encodes CDR1 LGHDT and CDR2 YNNKEL (reference sequence). The CDR3 DNA follows: TGTGCCAGCAGCCAAGGGGTAGGAGGGCTGAATGAGCAGTTCTTC. It codes for CASSQGVGGLNEQFF.

The sample holds many counts of this clonotype. The CDR3 nucleotides read TGTGCCAGTAGTATGTTAGCGGGAGGACGAACCGGGGAGCTGTTTTTT. As protein: CASSMLAGGRTGELFF. The rearrangement links TRBV19 to TRBJ2-2; 10 nucleotides align to TRBD2. Germline lookup yields CDR1 LNHDA and CDR2 SQIVND (reference sequence). CDR3 length: 16 residues. The junction had 6 bases not matched to a gene; V was cut back by 3 bases and J by 5 bases.